This TCR beta chain was sequenced for a study of CDR3 diversity in severe acne (dated by TCRdb to about 2019). Via the germline V gene (reference sequence), CDR1 is DFQATT and CDR2 SNEGSKA. The trim is 4 bases for V and 3 bases for J, with a gap of 15 bases between the germline ends. The CDR3 covers 14 residues, taking in both the cysteine and the phenylalanine. Kept here is only the CDR3 DNA, which spans 42 bases and is read in frame from base 1. Library method: PCR. Sequencing was performed on an Illumina HiSeq 2000. The public reads were reanalyzed by TCRdb: fastp trimming at Q25, MiXCR alignment, in-frame beta chains only. Rows with one shared CDR3 protein collapse into an entry with the most common genes and DNA. The sample table contains around 91,000 distinct CDR3 sequences; only one count was recorded for roughly 51% of them. The ten largest clones add up to 13% to 15% of the sample. As regards this clonotype: What antigen it recognizes has not been identified. There are no base qualities to consult, and no much larger clone falls within one base.

This chain is built from TRBV20-1 and TRBJ1-1; the D gene lacks a confident call. The sequencing input was blood. The sequence came from a male donor in good health, without acne. The sequence in DNA is TGCAGTGCTATTGACCCTAGGGTGGACACTGAAGCTTTCTTT. Translated, this is CSAIDPRVDTEAFF.